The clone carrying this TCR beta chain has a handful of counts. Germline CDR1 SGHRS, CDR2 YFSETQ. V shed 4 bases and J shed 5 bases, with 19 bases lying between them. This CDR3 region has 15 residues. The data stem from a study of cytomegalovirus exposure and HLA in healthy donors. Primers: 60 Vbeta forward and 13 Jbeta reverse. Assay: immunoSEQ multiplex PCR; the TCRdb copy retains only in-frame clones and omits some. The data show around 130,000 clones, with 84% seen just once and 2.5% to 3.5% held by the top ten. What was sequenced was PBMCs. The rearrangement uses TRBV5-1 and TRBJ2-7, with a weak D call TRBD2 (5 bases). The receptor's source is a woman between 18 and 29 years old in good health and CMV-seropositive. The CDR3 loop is CASSPGWGVEDEQYF. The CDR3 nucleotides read TGCGCCAGCAGCCCCGGATGGGGAGTGGAGGACGAGCAGTACTTC.